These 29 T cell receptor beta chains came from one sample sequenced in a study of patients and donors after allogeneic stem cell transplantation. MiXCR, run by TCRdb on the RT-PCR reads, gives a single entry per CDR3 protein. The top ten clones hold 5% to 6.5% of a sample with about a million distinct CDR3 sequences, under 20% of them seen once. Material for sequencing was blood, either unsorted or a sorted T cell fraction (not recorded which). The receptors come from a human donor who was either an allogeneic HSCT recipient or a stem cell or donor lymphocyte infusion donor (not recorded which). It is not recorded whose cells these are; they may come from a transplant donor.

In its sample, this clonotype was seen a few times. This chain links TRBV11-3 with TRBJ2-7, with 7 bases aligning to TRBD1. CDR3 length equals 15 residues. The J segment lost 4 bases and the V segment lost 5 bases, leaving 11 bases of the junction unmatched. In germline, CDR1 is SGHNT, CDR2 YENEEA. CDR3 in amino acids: CASSPRRDSRYEQYF. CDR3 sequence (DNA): TGTGCCAGCAGCCCGAGACGGGACAGCCGTTACGAGCAGTACTTC.

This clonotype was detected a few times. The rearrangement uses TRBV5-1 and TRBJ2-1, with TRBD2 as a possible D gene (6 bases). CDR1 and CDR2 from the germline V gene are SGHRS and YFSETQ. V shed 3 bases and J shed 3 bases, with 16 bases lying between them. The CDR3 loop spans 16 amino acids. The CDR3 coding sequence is TGCGCCAGCAGCTCGCATGGGGGGTCGGACTACAATGAGCAGTTCTTC. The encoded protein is CASSSHGGSDYNEQFF.

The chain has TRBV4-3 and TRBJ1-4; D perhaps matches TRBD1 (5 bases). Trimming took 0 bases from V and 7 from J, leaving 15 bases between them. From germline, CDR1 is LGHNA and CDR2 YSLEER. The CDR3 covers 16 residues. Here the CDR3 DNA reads TGCGCCAGCAGCCAAGATGGGGCAGGGTGGGCTGAAAAACTGTTTTTT. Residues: CASSQDGAGWAEKLFF.

Written as DNA, the CDR3 is TGCAGTGCTTACAAGGGCCAACTTCAGTTCTTC. Its protein product is CSAYKGQLQFF. This chain connects TRBV20-1 to TRBJ2-1; D call uncertain. Trimming left V 5 bases short and J 13 bases short, with 15 bases between. This CDR3 is built from 11 residues. Germline assignment: CDR1 DFQATT and CDR2 SNEGSKA (reference sequence).

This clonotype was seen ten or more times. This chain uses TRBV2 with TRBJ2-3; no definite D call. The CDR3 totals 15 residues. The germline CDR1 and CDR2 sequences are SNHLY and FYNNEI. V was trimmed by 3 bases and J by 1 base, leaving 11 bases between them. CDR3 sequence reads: CASSDRILGTDTQYF. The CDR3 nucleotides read TGTGCCAGCAGTGACAGGATCCTAGGCACAGATACGCAGTATTTT.

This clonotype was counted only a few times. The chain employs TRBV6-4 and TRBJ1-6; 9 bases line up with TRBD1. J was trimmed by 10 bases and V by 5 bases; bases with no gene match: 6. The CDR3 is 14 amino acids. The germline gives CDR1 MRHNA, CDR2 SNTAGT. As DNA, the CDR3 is TGTGCCAGCAGTTCCGGGACAGGGTACTCACCCCTCCACTTT. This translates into CASSSGTGYSPLHF.

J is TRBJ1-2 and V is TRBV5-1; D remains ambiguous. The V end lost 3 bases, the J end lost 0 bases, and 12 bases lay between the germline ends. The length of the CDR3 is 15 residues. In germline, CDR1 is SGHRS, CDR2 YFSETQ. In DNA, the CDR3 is TGCGCCAGCAGCTCTCAAATGGGAGCTAACTATGGCTACACCTTC. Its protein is CASSSQMGANYGYTF.

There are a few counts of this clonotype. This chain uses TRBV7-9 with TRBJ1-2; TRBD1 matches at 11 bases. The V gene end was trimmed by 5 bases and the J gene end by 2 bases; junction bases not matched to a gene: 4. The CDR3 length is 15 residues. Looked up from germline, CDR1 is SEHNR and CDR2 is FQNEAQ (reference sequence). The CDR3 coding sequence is TGTGCCAGCAGCCCCTGGGACAGGGGGAACTATGGCTACACCTTC. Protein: CASSPWDRGNYGYTF.

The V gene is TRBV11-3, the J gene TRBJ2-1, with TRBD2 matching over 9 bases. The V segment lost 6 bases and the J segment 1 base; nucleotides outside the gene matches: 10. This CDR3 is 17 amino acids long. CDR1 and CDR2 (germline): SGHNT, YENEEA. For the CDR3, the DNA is TGTGCCAGCAGTTACCTTAGCGGGAGCCATTCCTACAATGAGCAGTTCTTC. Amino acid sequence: CASSYLSGSHSYNEQFF. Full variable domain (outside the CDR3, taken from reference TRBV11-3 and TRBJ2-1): EAGVVQSPRYKIIEKKQPVAFWCNPISGHNTLYWYLQNLGQGPELLIRYENEEAVDDSQLPKDRFSAERLKGVDSTLKIQPAELGDSAVYLCASSYLSGSHSYNEQFFGPGTRLTVL.

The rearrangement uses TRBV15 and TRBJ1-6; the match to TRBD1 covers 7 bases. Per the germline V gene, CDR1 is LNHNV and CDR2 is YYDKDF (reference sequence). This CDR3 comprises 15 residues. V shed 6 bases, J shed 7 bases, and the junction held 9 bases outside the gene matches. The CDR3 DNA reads TGTGCCACCAGGACAGGGACAAAATTAAATTCACCCCTCCACTTT. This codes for CATRTGTKLNSPLHF. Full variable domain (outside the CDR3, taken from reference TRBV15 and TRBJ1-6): DAMVIQNPRYQVTQFGKPVTLSCSQTLNHNVMYWYQQKSSQAPKLLFHYYDKDFNNEADTPDNFQSRRPNTSFCFLDIRSPGLGDTAMYLCATRTGTKLNSPLHFGNGTRLTVT.

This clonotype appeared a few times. CDR3 in DNA: TGCAGTGCTAAAGGGACTCGCGGTCAGCCCCAGCATTTT. As protein: CSAKGTRGQPQHF. This chain connects TRBV20-1 to TRBJ1-5, with D possibly matching TRBD1 (5 bases). Per the germline V gene, CDR1 is DFQATT and CDR2 is SNEGSKA (reference sequence). V was clipped by 4 bases and J by 6 bases, with 13 bases between them. This CDR3 has 13 residues.

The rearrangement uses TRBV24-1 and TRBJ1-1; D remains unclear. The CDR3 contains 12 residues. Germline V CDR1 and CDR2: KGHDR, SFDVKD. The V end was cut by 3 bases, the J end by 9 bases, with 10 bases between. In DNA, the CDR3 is TGTGCCACCAGTGATCCGGCTGGGAAAGCTTTCTTT. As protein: CATSDPAGKAFF.

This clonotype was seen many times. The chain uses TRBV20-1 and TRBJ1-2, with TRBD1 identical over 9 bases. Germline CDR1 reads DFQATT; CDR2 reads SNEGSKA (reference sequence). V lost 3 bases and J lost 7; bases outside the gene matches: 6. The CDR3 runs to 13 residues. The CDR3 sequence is CSARMGQGGGYTF. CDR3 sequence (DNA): TGCAGTGCTAGGATGGGACAGGGAGGTGGCTACACCTTC.

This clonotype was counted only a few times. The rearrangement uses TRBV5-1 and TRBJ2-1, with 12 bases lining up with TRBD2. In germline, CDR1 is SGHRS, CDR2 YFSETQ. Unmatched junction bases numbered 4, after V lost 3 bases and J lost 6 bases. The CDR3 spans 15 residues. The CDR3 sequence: CASSWTSGIPNEQFF. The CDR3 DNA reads TGCGCCAGCAGCTGGACTAGCGGGATACCCAATGAGCAGTTCTTC.

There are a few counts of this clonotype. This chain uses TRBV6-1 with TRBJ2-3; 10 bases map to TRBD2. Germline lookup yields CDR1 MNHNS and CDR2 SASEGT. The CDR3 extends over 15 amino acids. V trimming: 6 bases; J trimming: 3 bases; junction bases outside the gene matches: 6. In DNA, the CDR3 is TGTGCCAGCAGAACTAGCGGGACGGGGACAGATACGCAGTATTTT. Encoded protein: CASRTSGTGTDTQYF.

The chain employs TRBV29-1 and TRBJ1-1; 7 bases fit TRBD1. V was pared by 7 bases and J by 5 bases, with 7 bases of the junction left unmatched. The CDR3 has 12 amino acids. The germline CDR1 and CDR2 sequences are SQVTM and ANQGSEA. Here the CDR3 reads CSGNRGETEAFF. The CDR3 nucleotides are TGCAGCGGGAACAGGGGAGAGACTGAAGCTTTCTTT.

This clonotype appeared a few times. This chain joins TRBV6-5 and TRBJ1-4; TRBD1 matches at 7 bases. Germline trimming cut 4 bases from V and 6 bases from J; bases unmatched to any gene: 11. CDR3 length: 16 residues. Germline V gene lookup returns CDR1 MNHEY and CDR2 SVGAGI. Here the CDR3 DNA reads TGTGCCAGCAGTTCCCGCCGCCAGGGGGTGGATGAAAAACTGTTTTTT. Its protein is CASSSRRQGVDEKLFF.

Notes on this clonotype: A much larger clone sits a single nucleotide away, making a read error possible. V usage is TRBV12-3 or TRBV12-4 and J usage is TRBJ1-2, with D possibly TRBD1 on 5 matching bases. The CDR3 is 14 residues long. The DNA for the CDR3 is TGTGCCTGCAGTTTGCGCAGGGTCAGCTATGGCTACACCTTC. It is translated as CACSLRRVSYGYTF.

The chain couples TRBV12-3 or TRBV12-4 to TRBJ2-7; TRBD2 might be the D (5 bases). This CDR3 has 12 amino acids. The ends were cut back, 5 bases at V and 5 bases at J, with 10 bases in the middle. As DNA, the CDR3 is TGTGCCAGCAGTATCCTCGGGGACGAGCAGTACTTC. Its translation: CASSILGDEQYF.

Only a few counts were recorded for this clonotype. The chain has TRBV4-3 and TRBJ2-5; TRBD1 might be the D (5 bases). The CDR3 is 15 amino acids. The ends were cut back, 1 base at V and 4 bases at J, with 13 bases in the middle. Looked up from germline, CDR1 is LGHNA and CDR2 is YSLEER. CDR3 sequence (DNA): TGCGCCAGCAGCCAAGTCAGGGCACTACGAGAGACCCAGTACTTC. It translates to CASSQVRALRETQYF.

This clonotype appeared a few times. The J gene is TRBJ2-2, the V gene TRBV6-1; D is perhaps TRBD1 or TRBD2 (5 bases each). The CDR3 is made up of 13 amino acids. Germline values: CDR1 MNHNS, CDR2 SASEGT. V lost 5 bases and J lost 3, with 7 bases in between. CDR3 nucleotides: TGTGCCAGCAGTATGGGGGACACCGGGGAGCTGTTTTTT. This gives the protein CASSMGDTGELFF.

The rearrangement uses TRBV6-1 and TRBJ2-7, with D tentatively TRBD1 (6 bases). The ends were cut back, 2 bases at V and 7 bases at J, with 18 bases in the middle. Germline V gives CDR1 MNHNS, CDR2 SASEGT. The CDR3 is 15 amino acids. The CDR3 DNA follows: TGTGCCAGCAGTGAAAGAGGCAGGGGAGTGAGGGAGCAGTACTTC. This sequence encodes CASSERGRGVREQYF.

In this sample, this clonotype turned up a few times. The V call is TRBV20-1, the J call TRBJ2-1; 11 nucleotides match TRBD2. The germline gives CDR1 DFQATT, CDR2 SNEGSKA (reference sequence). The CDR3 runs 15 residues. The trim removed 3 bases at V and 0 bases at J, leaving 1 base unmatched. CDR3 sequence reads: CSASSGRGSYNEQFF. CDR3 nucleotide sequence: TGCAGTGCTAGTAGCGGGAGGGGCTCCTACAATGAGCAGTTCTTC.

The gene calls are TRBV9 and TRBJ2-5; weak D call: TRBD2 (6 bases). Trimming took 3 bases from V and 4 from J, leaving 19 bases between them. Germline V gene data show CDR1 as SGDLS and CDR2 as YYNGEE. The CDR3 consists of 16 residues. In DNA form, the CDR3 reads TGTGCCAGCAGCGCAGACGTCGGCTTGCGGGGAGAGACCCAGTACTTC. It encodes CASSADVGLRGETQYF.

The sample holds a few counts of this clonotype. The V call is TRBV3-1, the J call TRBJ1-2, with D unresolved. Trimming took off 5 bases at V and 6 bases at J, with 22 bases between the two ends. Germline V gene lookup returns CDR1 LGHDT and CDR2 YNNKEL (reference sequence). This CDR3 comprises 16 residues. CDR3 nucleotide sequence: TGTGCCAGCAGCTACCGTCAAAGATCCACCCCTAATGGCTACACCTTC. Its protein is CASSYRQRSTPNGYTF.

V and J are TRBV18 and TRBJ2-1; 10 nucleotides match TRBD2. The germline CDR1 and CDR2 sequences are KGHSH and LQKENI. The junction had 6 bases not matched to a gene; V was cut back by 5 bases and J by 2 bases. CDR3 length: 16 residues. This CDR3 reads CASSRIAGGTYNEQFF. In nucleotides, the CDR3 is TGTGCCAGCTCAAGAATAGCGGGGGGAACCTACAATGAGCAGTTCTTC. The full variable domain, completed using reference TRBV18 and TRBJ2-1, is NAGVMQNPRHLVRRRGQEARLRCSPMKGHSHVYWYRQLPEEGLKFMVYLQKENIIDESGMPKERFSAEFPKEGPSILRIQQVVRGDSAAYFCASSRIAGGTYNEQFFGPGTRLTVL.

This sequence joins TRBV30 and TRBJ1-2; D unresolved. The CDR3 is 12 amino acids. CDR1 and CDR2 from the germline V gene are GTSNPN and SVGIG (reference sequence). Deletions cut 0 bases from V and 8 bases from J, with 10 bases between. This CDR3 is CAWSVGGSGYTF. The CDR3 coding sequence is TGTGCCTGGAGTGTAGGAGGGTCCGGCTACACCTTC.

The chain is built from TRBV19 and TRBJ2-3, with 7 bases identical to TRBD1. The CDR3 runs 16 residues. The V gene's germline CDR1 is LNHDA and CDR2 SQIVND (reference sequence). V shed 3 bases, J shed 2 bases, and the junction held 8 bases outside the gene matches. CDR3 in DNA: TGTGCCAGTAGTATGGTGACAGGGCCCCTCACAGATACGCAGTATTTT. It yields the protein CASSMVTGPLTDTQYF.

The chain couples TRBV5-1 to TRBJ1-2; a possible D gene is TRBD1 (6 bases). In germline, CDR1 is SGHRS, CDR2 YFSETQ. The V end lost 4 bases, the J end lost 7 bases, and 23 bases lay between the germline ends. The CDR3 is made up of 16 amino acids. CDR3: CASSLGTRDRWVGYTF. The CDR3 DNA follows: TGCGCCAGCAGCCTAGGGACAAGAGATCGATGGGTTGGCTACACCTTC.